Presented here are 15 T cell receptor beta chains from one specimen sequenced in a study of cytomegalovirus exposure and HLA in healthy donors. Measured with immunoSEQ multiplex PCR; TCRdb has only the in-frame clones, and not every one. Of roughly 140,000 clones detected, approximately 89% appear once; the ten largest clones hold 0.55% to 0.8%. Sequencing used PBMCs. Receptors originate from a man in his late teens or twenties in good health and CMV-seronegative.

The J gene is TRBJ1-2, the V gene TRBV11-2, with TRBD1 matching over 7 bases. The CDR3 is 16 residues long. Germline CDR1 reads SGHAT; CDR2 reads FQNNGV. With 0 bases clipped from V and 8 bases from J, the junction kept 12 bases outside the gene matches. CDR3 DNA: TGTGCCAGCAGCTTAGAATTGGCAACAGGGGCCCGGGGCTACACCTTC. Translated: CASSLELATGARGYTF.

The count of this clone is one. DNA of the CDR3: TGCGCCAGCAAGCTAGCGGGAAGACCAGATACGCAGTATTTT. This translates into CASKLAGRPDTQYF. The genes are TRBV5-1 and TRBJ2-3; 9 nucleotides agree with TRBD2. V trimming: 6 bases; J trimming: 4 bases; junction bases outside the gene matches: 6. From germline, CDR1 is SGHRS and CDR2 YFSETQ. This CDR3 spans 14 amino acids. Supplemented by reference TRBV5-1 and TRBJ2-3, the full variable domain reads KAGVTQTPRYLIKTRGQQVTLSCSPISGHRSVSWYQQTPGQGLQFLFEYFSETQRNKGNFPGRFSGRQFSNSRSEMNVSTLELGDSALYLCASKLAGRPDTQYFGPGTRLTVL.

The CDR3 nucleotides read TGTGCCAGCAGCTGCACGGGACTAGCGGCCCACAATGAGCAGTTCTTC. This gives the protein CASSCTGLAAHNEQFF. The chain carries TRBV6-7 and TRBJ2-1; 11 positions agree with TRBD2. TRBV6-7 is assigned to the ORF class and has an uncertain function. The J segment lost 5 bases and the V segment lost 6 bases, leaving 9 bases of the junction unmatched. The CDR3 is 16 amino acids.

This chain connects TRBV9 to TRBJ2-1, with a weak D call TRBD1 (6 bases). CDR1 and CDR2 (germline): SGDLS, YYNGEE. The length of the CDR3 is 12 residues. V lost 0 bases and J 15 bases, leaving 13 bases between the germline ends. CDR3 amino acids: CASSVGVQGPFF. The CDR3 region has the DNA TGTGCCAGCAGCGTAGGAGTCCAGGGGCCGTTCTTC.

The chain couples TRBV27 to TRBJ2-7; D gene uncertain. CDR3 length: 14 amino acids. Per the germline V gene, CDR1 is MNHEY and CDR2 is SMNVEV (reference sequence). Trimming cost V 5 bases and J 4 bases, with 15 bases left between them. The CDR3 sequence is CASSPTTSEYEQYF. The CDR3 bases are TGTGCCAGCAGTCCAACGACAAGTGAATACGAGCAGTACTTC.

The chain carries TRBV6-5 and TRBJ1-1; no clear D. The V gene's germline CDR1 is MNHEY and CDR2 SVGAGI. The CDR3 sequence is 14 residues long. Trimming removed 4 bases from V and 0 bases from J, with 9 bases in between. CDR3 region: CASSSSPMNTEAFF. For the CDR3, the DNA is TGTGCCAGCAGTTCTAGTCCCATGAACACTGAAGCTTTCTTT.

V usage is TRBV12-5 and J usage is TRBJ2-2; 13 bases align to TRBD2. V was pared by 7 bases and J by 2 bases, with 10 bases of the junction left unmatched. The CDR3 runs to 18 residues. Germline-derived CDR1 and CDR2 are LGHNT and FRNRAP. The CDR3 DNA is TGTGCTAGTGACTTCGGACTAGCGGGAGTTCGTAACACCGGGGAGCTGTTTTTT. Its protein product is CASDFGLAGVRNTGELFF.

The chain employs TRBV10-3 and TRBJ1-5, with D tentatively TRBD1 (5 bases). Germline CDR1 is ENHRY and CDR2 is SYGVKD. Trimming shortened V by 2 bases and J by 0 bases, and 8 bases separated the two germline ends. The length of the CDR3 is 15 residues. CDR3 nucleotides: TGTGCCATCAGTGAGAGAGACAGTAGCAATCAGCCCCAGCATTTT. Translated: CAISERDSSNQPQHF.

The rearrangement links TRBV29-1 to TRBJ2-1; unclear D gene. The germline V gene has CDR1 SQVTM and CDR2 ANQGSEA. The CDR3 sequence is 11 residues long. Trimming took off 4 bases at V and 8 bases at J, with 9 bases between the two ends. The CDR3 coding sequence is TGCAGCGTTGGAGTGTTAGATGAGCAGTTCTTC. Its translation: CSVGVLDEQFF.

J is TRBJ1-5 and V is TRBV6-5; maybe TRBD1 (6 bases). The CDR3 is made up of 15 amino acids. Germline CDR1 is MNHEY and CDR2 is SVGAGI. Trimming took off 0 bases at V and 4 bases at J, with 10 bases between the two ends. The CDR3 DNA sequence: TGTGCCAGCAGTTACTCGGCCCAGGGGAATCAGCCCCAGCATTTT. Protein: CASSYSAQGNQPQHF.

There are a few counts of this clone. The CDR3 region is CASSTEVGEHRYGYTF. The CDR3, as DNA: TGCGCCAGCAGCACGGAGGTCGGGGAGCACCGCTATGGCTACACCTTC. J is TRBJ1-2 and V is TRBV5-1; D gene ambiguous. The CDR3 runs to 16 residues. V was shortened by 4 bases and J by 4 bases, with 20 bases between the two germline ends. Germline values: CDR1 SGHRS, CDR2 YFSETQ.

The V call is TRBV6-5, the J call TRBJ1-5; weak D call: TRBD1 (6 bases). The CDR3 totals 14 residues. Germline assignment: CDR1 MNHEY and CDR2 SVGAGI. V was trimmed by 6 bases and J by 3 bases, leaving 12 bases between them. The CDR3 DNA sequence: TGTGCCAGCAGACCGACAGGATTCAATCAGCCCCAGCATTTT. It specifies CASRPTGFNQPQHF.

V and J are TRBV11-3 and TRBJ2-7, with a tentative D call TRBD1 (6 bases). The CDR3 is made up of 14 amino acids. Germline-derived CDR1 and CDR2 are SGHNT and YENEEA. Trimming shortened V by 5 bases and J by 5 bases, and 16 bases separated the two germline ends. The CDR3 sequence is CASSLQSGGHEQYF. The CDR3 region has the DNA TGTGCCAGCAGCCTCCAAAGTGGGGGCCACGAGCAGTACTTC.

The genes are TRBV7-9 and TRBJ1-2; D unresolved. Germline V lookup: CDR1 SEHNR, CDR2 FQNEAQ (reference sequence). The length of the CDR3 is 15 residues. Deletions cut 0 bases from V and 2 bases from J, with 10 bases between. The CDR3 loop is CASSLAGSRNYGYTF. CDR3 sequence (DNA): TGTGCCAGCAGCTTAGCGGGCAGCAGAAACTATGGCTACACCTTC.

DNA for the CDR3: TGTGCCAGCAGCTTGACAGGACAGGGAGGGGGCGAGCAGTACGTC. Residues: CASSLTGQGGGEQYV. V is TRBV5-6 and J is TRBJ2-7; D is perhaps TRBD1 (8 bases). The V gene lost 1 base and the J gene lost 6 bases, with 17 bases spanning the gap. This CDR3 region has 15 residues. In germline, CDR1 is SGHDT, CDR2 YYEEEE.